One sample yielded the 25 T cell receptor beta chains listed below, sequenced in a study of CD8 T cells in Susac syndrome. The authors reverse transcribed 0.5 to 1 ug RNA with random hexamers. TCRdb called the immunoSEQ multiplex PCR reads again in MiXCR, with one record for every CDR3 protein. The repertoire holds roughly 130,000 distinct CDR3 sequences, with 90% to 95% as singletons. Sequencing used CD4+ T cells from PBMCs. All receptors come from a human donor in good health.

CDR3 in DNA: TGCGCCAGCAGCATAGGACTAGCGGGTACTACTAGCACAGATACGCAGTATTTT. It codes for CASSIGLAGTTSTDTQYF. This chain uses TRBV5-1 with TRBJ2-3; 11 bases agree with TRBD2. Germline trimming cut 4 bases from V and 0 bases from J; bases unmatched to any gene: 10. The CDR3 extends over 18 amino acids. Germline V gives CDR1 SGHRS, CDR2 YFSETQ.

The V gene is TRBV24-1, the J gene TRBJ2-7, with a possible D match to TRBD1 (6 bases). V gave up 4 bases and J gave up 0 bases, with 15 bases separating them. Per the germline V gene, CDR1 is KGHDR and CDR2 is SFDVKD. The CDR3 is 16 amino acids. The CDR3 protein is CATSELGTDSSYEQYF. CDR3 nucleotides: TGTGCCACCAGTGAACTAGGGACGGACAGCTCCTACGAGCAGTACTTC.

This clonotype was detected once. The chain has TRBV7-2 and TRBJ2-1, with a possible D match to TRBD2 (6 bases). CDR1 is SGHTA, CDR2 FQGNSA, per germline. Trimming cost V 2 bases and J 1 base, with 9 bases left between them. The CDR3 consists of 15 residues. Written as DNA, the CDR3 is TGTGCCAGCAGCTTATCAGCGGGTTCCTACAATGAGCAGTTCTTC. Protein sequence: CASSLSAGSYNEQFF.

The chain combines TRBV29-1 with TRBJ2-5, with 14 bases matching TRBD2. Losses at the gene ends were 1 base for V and 2 bases for J; bases not matched to a gene: 3. Germline loops: CDR1 SQVTM, CDR2 ANQGSEA. The CDR3 is 16 amino acids. The CDR3 reads CSVEGTSGRMQETQYF. The DNA of the CDR3 is TGCAGCGTTGAAGGGACTAGCGGGAGGATGCAAGAGACCCAGTACTTC. Complete variable domain (other parts from reference TRBV29-1 and TRBJ2-5): SAVISQKPSRDICQRGTSLTIQCQVDSQVTMMFWYRQQPGQSLTLIATANQGSEATYESGFVIDKFPISRPNLTFSTLTVSNMSPEDSSIYLCSVEGTSGRMQETQYFGPGTRLLVL.

This chain links TRBV12-3 or TRBV12-4 with TRBJ1-2; 7 positions agree with TRBD1. After removal of 2 bases from V and 8 bases from J, the junction contained 8 bases not matched to a gene. The CDR3 extends over 14 amino acids. CDR3: CASSLMGTVRGYTF. The CDR3 coding sequence is TGTGCCAGCAGTTTAATGGGGACAGTACGCGGCTACACCTTC.

The V gene is TRBV5-1, the J gene TRBJ1-4, with D unresolved. Trimming stripped 0 bases from V and 4 bases from J, with 10 bases between. Germline V gene lookup returns CDR1 SGHRS and CDR2 YFSETQ. The CDR3 extends over 15 amino acids. For the CDR3, the DNA is TGCGCCAGCAGCTTGGAACGGGGAAATAATGAAAAACTGTTTTTT. Translating gives CASSLERGNNEKLFF.

The genes are TRBV5-4 and TRBJ2-7; the D is unclear. Trimming cost V 1 base and J 2 bases, with 13 bases left between them. CDR3 length equals 15 residues. Germline lookup yields CDR1 SGHNT and CDR2 YYREEE (reference sequence). The CDR3 loop is CASSLPGRTTYEQYF. The CDR3 nucleotides read TGTGCCAGCAGCTTGCCAGGTCGTACGACCTACGAGCAGTACTTC.

The chain uses TRBV19 and TRBJ2-5, with 8 nucleotides matching TRBD1. Germline values: CDR1 LNHDA, CDR2 SQIVND (reference sequence). The CDR3 has 15 amino acids. V shed 3 bases, J shed 7 bases, and the junction held 10 bases outside the gene matches. The CDR3 region is CASSIAPTGQGTQYF. The CDR3 region has the DNA TGTGCCAGTAGTATCGCCCCTACAGGACAGGGGACCCAGTACTTC. The whole variable domain, remainder taken from reference TRBV19 and TRBJ2-5, is DGGITQSPKYLFRKEGQNVTLSCEQNLNHDAMYWYRQDPGQGLRLIYYSQIVNDFQKGDIAEGYSVSREKKESFPLTVTSAQKNPTAFYLCASSIAPTGQGTQYFGPGTRLLVL.

This chain links TRBV12-3 or TRBV12-4 with TRBJ2-4, with 11 bases aligning to TRBD2. This CDR3 spans 15 amino acids. V was clipped by 5 bases and J by 1 base; unmatched bases: 1. This CDR3 is CASSPSGRAKNIQYF. As DNA, the CDR3 is TGTGCCAGCAGTCCTAGCGGGAGGGCCAAAAACATTCAGTACTTC.

The gene calls are TRBV12-3 or TRBV12-4 and TRBJ2-1, with TRBD1 matching over 7 bases. The CDR3 extends over 13 amino acids. Trimming took 8 bases from V and 7 from J; bases not matched to a gene: 8. CDR3 region: CASERGPANEQFF. Written as DNA, the CDR3 is TGTGCCAGCGAGAGGGGGCCGGCAAATGAGCAGTTCTTC.

This chain joins TRBV5-4 and TRBJ1-3, with D possibly TRBD1 on 5 matching bases. The CDR3 is 15 amino acids. Germline V lookup: CDR1 SGHNT, CDR2 YYREEE (reference sequence). Deletions cut 4 bases from V and 0 bases from J, with 11 bases between. For the CDR3, the DNA is TGTGCCAGCAGCCAAGGGGCCGTCTCTGGAAACACCATATATTTT. Translation gives CASSQGAVSGNTIYF.

In the case of this clonotype: Its ends do not fully match the called genes, so a read error is possible. The chain combines TRBV29-1 with TRBJ2-1; D is perhaps TRBD2 (6 bases). From germline, CDR1 is SQVTM and CDR2 ANQGSEA. CDR3 length: 11 amino acids. CDR3 protein: CSAGGIGRLLF. As DNA, the CDR3 is TGCAGCGCTGGGGGGATAGGGAGACTCCTATTC.

This chain links TRBV29-1 with TRBJ1-3; TRBD1 might be the D (5 bases). CDR3 length equals 13 residues. Trimming took off 6 bases at V and 0 bases at J, with 9 bases between the two ends. Germline V gene data show CDR1 as SQVTM and CDR2 as ANQGSEA. CDR3 DNA: TGCAGCGTGGACATAGTCTCTGGAAACACCATATATTTT. Amino acids: CSVDIVSGNTIYF.

V and J are TRBV3-1 and TRBJ1-4; D is unclear. Deletions cut 1 base from V and 8 bases from J, with 11 bases between. CDR1 is LGHDT, CDR2 YNNKEL, per germline (reference sequence). This CDR3 has 14 amino acids. The CDR3 protein is CASSQVGGQEKLFF. CDR3 sequence (DNA): TGTGCCAGCAGCCAAGTCGGCGGGCAGGAAAAACTGTTTTTT.

The J gene is TRBJ2-3, the V gene TRBV7-9; TRBD1 or TRBD2 may be the D gene (5 bases each). The CDR3 contains 15 residues. V shed 1 base and J shed 2 bases, with 10 bases lying between them. Germline V gene data show CDR1 as SEHNR and CDR2 as FQNEAQ (reference sequence). The CDR3 bases are TGTGCCAGCAGCTTAGAGGGGACCCTCACAGATACGCAGTATTTT. Translating it yields CASSLEGTLTDTQYF.

The chain combines TRBV5-1 with TRBJ2-5; D remains ambiguous. Germline CDR1 SGHRS, CDR2 YFSETQ. There are 13 residues in the CDR3. Trimming shortened V by 3 bases and J by 3 bases, and 9 bases separated the two germline ends. CDR3 protein: CASSWTVKETQYF. The CDR3 coding sequence is TGCGCCAGCAGCTGGACGGTTAAAGAGACCCAGTACTTC.

There are a few counts of this clonotype. The chain links TRBV28 to TRBJ1-2; D is unclear. Trimming removed 4 bases from V and 2 bases from J, with 11 bases in between. The CDR3 has 14 residues. The V gene's germline CDR1 is MDHEN and CDR2 SYDVKM. The CDR3 is CASSSTVPNYGYTF. Written as DNA, the CDR3 is TGTGCCAGCAGTTCAACCGTCCCCAACTATGGCTACACCTTC.

The chain joins TRBV5-1 to TRBJ1-1; 11 nucleotides line up with TRBD1. This CDR3 is 14 amino acids long. Per the germline V gene, CDR1 is SGHRS and CDR2 is YFSETQ. The trim removed 0 bases at V and 10 bases at J, leaving 5 bases unmatched. The CDR3 reads CASSLVGQGAGAFF. The CDR3 DNA sequence: TGCGCCAGCAGCTTGGTCGGACAGGGGGCGGGAGCTTTCTTT.

The V and J genes are TRBV3-1 and TRBJ2-2; D remains ambiguous. Trimming left V 4 bases short and J 6 bases short, with 3 bases between. Germline CDR1 and CDR2: LGHDT and YNNKEL (reference sequence). The CDR3 has 11 residues. Here the CDR3 reads CASSPSGELFF. Here the CDR3 DNA reads TGTGCCAGCAGCCCTTCCGGGGAGCTGTTTTTT.

The chain uses TRBV6-5 and TRBJ2-7; no reliable D call. Germline V lookup: CDR1 MNHEY, CDR2 SVGAGI. Trimming pared 2 bases from V and 6 bases from J, leaving 5 bases between. CDR3 length: 11 amino acids. This CDR3 is CASSYRFEQYF. The CDR3 bases are TGTGCCAGCAGTTACCGCTTCGAGCAGTACTTC.

This clonotype showed up just once. CDR3 in amino acids: CSAFSSYEQYF. CDR3 coding DNA: TGCAGTGCGTTCAGCTCCTACGAGCAGTACTTC. The chain has TRBV20-1 and TRBJ2-7, with unresolved D. V lost 6 bases and J 0 bases, leaving 6 bases between the germline ends. Looked up from germline, CDR1 is DFQATT and CDR2 is SNEGSKA (reference sequence). The CDR3 has 11 residues.

The chain links TRBV19 to TRBJ2-1; 13 nucleotides agree with TRBD2. J gave up 4 bases and V 4 bases, and 10 bases lay outside the gene matches. CDR3 size: 18 residues. The V gene's germline CDR1 is LNHDA and CDR2 SQIVND (reference sequence). The CDR3: CASSTETGLAGVYNEQFF. The CDR3 DNA reads as TGTGCCAGTAGTACTGAAACTGGACTAGCGGGAGTTTACAATGAGCAGTTCTTC.

V and J are TRBV29-1 and TRBJ2-3, with TRBD2 as a possible D gene (5 bases). V was trimmed by 2 bases and J by 0 bases, leaving 6 bases between them. The V gene's germline CDR1 is SQVTM and CDR2 ANQGSEA. This CDR3 contains 13 residues. The CDR3 loop reads CSVERRSTDTQYF. The CDR3 nucleotides read TGCAGCGTTGAACGGAGGAGCACAGATACGCAGTATTTT.

V is TRBV5-1 and J is TRBJ2-5, with D maybe TRBD2 (5 bases). Trimming cost V 2 bases and J 5 bases, with 16 bases left between them. Germline V gene data show CDR1 as SGHRS and CDR2 as YFSETQ. CDR3 length equals 15 residues. CDR3 nucleotides: TGCGCCAGCAGCTTAATCGGAACTAGTACGGAGACCCAGTACTTC. Translated: CASSLIGTSTETQYF. The full variable domain, with the rest looked up from reference TRBV5-1 and TRBJ2-5, is KAGVTQTPRYLIKTRGQQVTLSCSPISGHRSVSWYQQTPGQGLQFLFEYFSETQRNKGNFPGRFSGRQFSNSRSEMNVSTLELGDSALYLCASSLIGTSTETQYFGPGTRLLVL.

The chain employs TRBV19 and TRBJ2-7; possible D gene TRBD2, 6 bases. The CDR3 length is 14 residues. Germline loops: CDR1 LNHDA, CDR2 SQIVND (reference sequence). V was trimmed by 3 bases and J by 0 bases, leaving 9 bases between them. CDR3 nucleotide sequence: TGTGCCAGTAGTATGGTGGGAGGCTCCTACGAGCAGTACTTC. Residues: CASSMVGGSYEQYF.